Listed here are 13 T cell receptor beta chains from one sample, sequenced in a study of cytotoxic CD8 clonotypes in ibrutinib-treated CLL. Clones were sequenced by immunoSEQ multiplex PCR, and TCRdb holds only the in-frame ones, with some missing. The repertoire has approximately 140,000 clones, 60% to 80% of them found once; the top ten carry about 29%. The sequenced sample was PBMCs, obtained after 12 months of ibrutinib treatment. The receptors were gathered from a human donor with chronic lymphocytic leukemia.

The chain combines TRBV7-4 with TRBJ2-7; 7 nucleotides line up with TRBD2. After removal of 2 bases from V and 2 bases from J, the junction contained 3 bases not matched to a gene. CDR1 and CDR2 from the germline V gene are SGHVT and SQSDAQ. The CDR3 is 14 residues long. This CDR3 is CASSLRGLAYEQYF. In DNA form, the CDR3 reads TGTGCCAGCAGCTTACGCGGACTAGCCTACGAGCAGTACTTC.

The rearrangement joins TRBV6-5 to TRBJ2-7; 11 bases fit TRBD2. CDR3 size: 15 residues. The germline CDR1 and CDR2 sequences are MNHEY and SVGAGI. V was pared by 3 bases and J by 4 bases, with 5 bases of the junction left unmatched. CDR3 nucleotides: TGTGCCAGCAGTTATCATAGCGGGAGGGAATACGAGCAGTACTTC. Translating gives CASSYHSGREYEQYF.

V usage is TRBV6-1 and J usage is TRBJ1-5, with TRBD1 identical over 7 bases. The V gene end was trimmed by 3 bases and the J gene end by 5 bases; junction bases not matched to a gene: 4. Germline V gene lookup returns CDR1 MNHNS and CDR2 SASEGT. The CDR3 consists of 14 residues. The CDR3 region is CASSDRQGYQPQHF. Written as DNA, the CDR3 is TGTGCCAGCAGTGACCGACAGGGATATCAGCCCCAGCATTTT.

The J gene is TRBJ1-5, the V gene TRBV6-5; D is unclear. V was shortened by 6 bases and J by 6 bases, with 12 bases between the two germline ends. From germline, CDR1 is MNHEY and CDR2 SVGAGI. The CDR3 length is 13 residues. CDR3 in DNA: TGTGCCAGCAGCGTAGGGCTCCCTCAGCCCCAGCATTTT. Residues: CASSVGLPQPQHF.

This chain joins TRBV6-5 and TRBJ1-1, with 11 bases lining up with TRBD1. Germline CDR1 MNHEY, CDR2 SVGAGI. V was clipped by 5 bases and J by 11 bases; unmatched bases: 7. CDR3 length: 13 residues. The CDR3 loop reads CASSRTGGVGAFF. CDR3 in DNA: TGTGCCAGCAGTCGGACAGGGGGCGTGGGCGCTTTCTTT.

This clone has a single count. The genes are TRBV28 and TRBJ2-7; maybe TRBD1 (6 bases). V dropped 6 bases and J dropped 2 bases, with 14 bases sitting between them. Germline lookup yields CDR1 MDHEN and CDR2 SYDVKM. The CDR3 extends over 14 amino acids. DNA for the CDR3: TGTGCCAGCAGGTTAATCGGACAGACCTACGAGCAGTACTTC. Translated: CASRLIGQTYEQYF.

The genes are TRBV5-4 and TRBJ2-1; 9 positions agree with TRBD1. Germline CDR1 SGHNT, CDR2 YYREEE (reference sequence). Trimming removed 1 base from V and 8 bases from J; junction bases left unmatched: 7. This CDR3 comprises 15 residues. The CDR3 reads CASSLTGGLGDEQFF. CDR3 nucleotides: TGTGCCAGCAGCTTGACAGGGGGCCTAGGTGATGAGCAGTTCTTC.

This chain connects TRBV5-1 to TRBJ1-3; a weak D match, TRBD1 (5 bases). The CDR3 runs 18 residues. Trimming took 0 bases from V and 8 from J, leaving 24 bases between them. Germline assignment: CDR1 SGHRS and CDR2 YFSETQ. The CDR3 reads CASSLARRQTTGWDTIYF. CDR3 in DNA: TGCGCCAGCAGCTTGGCCAGGAGACAGACCACCGGGTGGGACACCATATATTTT.

The gene calls are TRBV21-1 and TRBJ1-2; the table's D gene call, TRBD1, was not cross checked with the DNA. TRBV21-1 is tagged as a pseudogene. The CDR3 is 13 amino acids. The CDR3 loop reads CATFRGFGYGYTF. In DNA form, the CDR3 reads TGTGCCACCTTCAGGGGGTTCGGCTATGGCTACACCTTC.

The CDR3 sequence: CASREGRVANEKLFF. The CDR3 DNA reads TGTGCCAGCAGAGAAGGACGTGTCGCTAATGAAAAACTGTTTTTT. J is TRBJ1-4 and V is TRBV7-9, with D hard to call. The CDR3 is made up of 15 amino acids. The germline gives CDR1 SEHNR, CDR2 FQNEAQ (reference sequence). The germline V and J ends were trimmed by 6 bases and 3 bases, with 14 bases remaining between them. Complete variable domain (other parts from reference TRBV7-9 and TRBJ1-4): DTGVSQNPRHKITKRGQNVTFRCDPISEHNRLYWYRQTLGQGPEFLTYFQNEAQLEKSRLLSDRFSAERPKGSFSTLEIQRTEQGDSAMYLCASREGRVANEKLFFGSGTQLSVL.

This sequence joins TRBV27 and TRBJ2-2; D is perhaps TRBD1 (7 bases). The V gene's germline CDR1 is MNHEY and CDR2 SMNVEV (reference sequence). Deletions cut 2 bases from V and 4 bases from J, with 17 bases between. The CDR3 is 17 amino acids. The CDR3 is CASSLRAGTAITGELFF. Here the CDR3 DNA reads TGTGCCAGCAGTTTAAGGGCGGGGACAGCCATCACCGGGGAGCTGTTTTTT.

The V gene is TRBV2, the J gene TRBJ2-4; D gene uncertain. V shed 6 bases and J shed 3 bases, with 15 bases lying between them. The length of the CDR3 is 15 residues. Germline CDR1 is SNHLY and CDR2 is FYNNEI. The CDR3 spells CASRRTWTDKNIQYF. CDR3 in DNA: TGTGCCAGCAGAAGGACCTGGACGGACAAAAACATTCAGTACTTC. The whole variable domain, filled in from reference TRBV2 and TRBJ2-4, reads EPEVTQTPSHQVTQMGQEVILRCVPISNHLYFYWYRQILGQKVEFLVSFYNNEISEKSEIFDDQFSVERPDGSNFTLKIRSTKLEDSAMYFCASRRTWTDKNIQYFGAGTRLSVL.

The rearrangement joins TRBV5-1 to TRBJ1-1; 8 bases map to TRBD1. This CDR3 comprises 14 residues. The J segment lost 1 base and the V segment lost 7 bases, leaving 6 bases of the junction unmatched. Looked up from germline, CDR1 is SGHRS and CDR2 is YFSETQ. For the CDR3, the DNA is TGCGCCAGCGAGACAGGGGTAGGGAACACTGAAGCTTTCTTT. Protein: CASETGVGNTEAFF.